This entry lists 19 T cell receptor beta chains sequenced from one sample in a study of T-cell reconstitution after alpha-beta-depleted transplantation in children. This sample's TCRbeta library carried unique molecular identifier barcodes. Using its own MiXCR run on the PCR reads, TCRdb lists one record per CDR3 protein. Here the sample spans around 440,000 distinct CDR3 sequences, around 16% being singletons. The sample in question was PBMCs, mostly from graft donor cells, obtained 360 days after TCRalphabeta/CD19-depleted stem cell transplant. These receptors all stem from a boy in the first two years of life who had a stem cell transplant for Wiskott-Aldrich syndrome, so the T cells may come from the graft donor.

Only a few counts were recorded for this clonotype. The V call is TRBV5-1, the J call TRBJ2-6, with no clear D. CDR3 length: 18 residues. The ends were cut back, 3 bases at V and 0 bases at J, with 16 bases in the middle. Germline V lookup: CDR1 SGHRS, CDR2 YFSETQ. The CDR3 nucleotides are TGCGCCAGCAGCTCCCCGACGGCCGCACACTCTGGGGCCAACGTCCTGACTTTC. Amino acid sequence: CASSSPTAAHSGANVLTF. Drawing the rest from reference TRBV5-1 and TRBJ2-6, the complete variable domain is KAGVTQTPRYLIKTRGQQVTLSCSPISGHRSVSWYQQTPGQGLQFLFEYFSETQRNKGNFPGRFSGRQFSNSRSEMNVSTLELGDSALYLCASSSPTAAHSGANVLTFGAGSRLTVL.

The gene calls are TRBV12-3 or TRBV12-4 and TRBJ2-7, with D uncertain. CDR3 length: 14 residues. With 3 bases removed from V and 2 bases from J, the gap between germline ends came to 11 bases. The CDR3, as DNA: TGTGCCAGCAGTTTTGTAGGATTTCCCTACGAGCAGTACTTC. Protein sequence: CASSFVGFPYEQYF.

The table lists this clonotype with many counts. The rearrangement links TRBV12-3 or TRBV12-4 to TRBJ1-3, with no clear D. CDR3 length: 13 residues. V lost 6 bases to trimming and J lost 0 bases, with 6 bases between them. The CDR3 spells CASSTRSGNTIYF. As DNA, the CDR3 is TGTGCCAGCAGCACTCGCTCTGGAAACACCATATATTTT.

This chain connects TRBV6-1 to TRBJ2-1; 7 nucleotides agree with TRBD1. The V gene's germline CDR1 is MNHNS and CDR2 SASEGT. The CDR3 runs 16 residues. Trimming removed 6 bases from V and 6 bases from J; junction bases left unmatched: 14. In DNA form, the CDR3 reads TGTGCCAGCAGGAGACAGACAGGGTTCGGGATCAATGAGCAGTTCTTC. It yields the protein CASRRQTGFGINEQFF.

The chain has TRBV11-2 and TRBJ2-1, with 7 bases matching TRBD2. CDR1 SGHAT and CDR2 FQNNGV come from the germline V gene. CDR3 length: 18 residues. V was pared by 3 bases and J by 6 bases, with 17 bases of the junction left unmatched. The CDR3 sequence: CASSFPLNKTSRGNEQFF. For the CDR3, the DNA is TGTGCCAGCAGCTTTCCCCTCAATAAGACTAGCCGGGGCAATGAGCAGTTCTTC. Together with reference TRBV11-2 and TRBJ2-1, the CDR3 gives the full variable domain: EAGVAQSPRYKIIEKRQSVAFWCNPISGHATLYWYQQILGQGPKLLIQFQNNGVVDDSQLPKDRFSAERLKGVDSTLKIQPAKLEDSAVYLCASSFPLNKTSRGNEQFFGPGTRLTVL.

This clonotype was observed a handful of times. The chain uses TRBV28 and TRBJ2-3, with D perhaps matching TRBD1 (5 bases). Germline-derived CDR1 and CDR2 are MDHEN and SYDVKM. V was shortened by 4 bases and J by 1 base, with 9 bases between the two germline ends. The CDR3 has 14 amino acids. CDR3 residues: CASSYVGGTDTQYF. The CDR3 DNA is TGTGCCAGCAGTTACGTAGGGGGCACAGATACGCAGTATTTT.

V and J are TRBV15 and TRBJ2-1; TRBD2 might be the D (7 bases). The V gene lost 0 bases and the J gene lost 8 bases, with 29 bases spanning the gap. From germline, CDR1 is LNHNV and CDR2 YYDKDF (reference sequence). The CDR3 is made up of 20 amino acids. The CDR3 protein is CATSRDKLRGPKGVIDEQFF. CDR3 DNA: TGTGCCACCAGCAGAGATAAGTTGCGGGGGCCCAAAGGGGTTATCGATGAGCAGTTCTTC.

The gene calls are TRBV10-1 and TRBJ2-7; no definite D call. This CDR3 region has 14 residues. Trimming left V 4 bases short and J 0 bases short, with 10 bases between. Per the germline V gene, CDR1 is WNHNN and CDR2 is SYGVQD (reference sequence). CDR3: CASSGSGSSYEQYF. CDR3 coding DNA: TGCGCCAGCAGTGGGTCAGGATCCTCCTACGAGCAGTACTTC.

The chain couples TRBV3-1 to TRBJ2-1; TRBD2 matches at 12 bases. The germline CDR1 and CDR2 sequences are LGHDT and YNNKEL (reference sequence). V was clipped by 5 bases and J by 7 bases; unmatched bases: 12. The CDR3 totals 17 residues. CDR3 region: CASSFRLAGVLRNEQFF. The DNA of the CDR3 is TGTGCCAGCAGCTTCCGACTAGCGGGAGTTCTCCGGAATGAGCAGTTCTTC.

There are a few counts of this clonotype. The chain combines TRBV5-6 with TRBJ2-1; TRBD1 agrees at 8 bases. This CDR3 has 15 residues. CDR1 and CDR2 from the germline V gene are SGHDT and YYEEEE. V lost 4 bases, J lost 7 bases, and 10 bases stayed unmatched. CDR3 nucleotide sequence: TGTGCCAGCAGCCGGGTCGGACAGGGAAAAAATGAGCAGTTCTTC. Translating it yields CASSRVGQGKNEQFF. Together with reference TRBV5-6 and TRBJ2-1, the CDR3 gives the full variable domain: DAGVTQSPTHLIKTRGQQVTLRCSPKSGHDTVSWYQQALGQGPQFIFQYYEEEERQRGNFPDRFSGHQFPNYSSELNVNALLLGDSALYLCASSRVGQGKNEQFFGPGTRLTVL.

The V call is TRBV24-1, the J call TRBJ2-1; D is tentatively TRBD1 or TRBD2 (6 bases each). V was clipped by 3 bases and J by 6 bases, with 17 bases between them. This CDR3 has 16 residues. Germline loops: CDR1 KGHDR, CDR2 SFDVKD. This CDR3 reads CATSDPGTFGGNEQFF. Here the CDR3 DNA reads TGTGCCACCAGTGATCCAGGGACATTCGGGGGCAATGAGCAGTTCTTC.

The chain has TRBV5-1 and TRBJ2-1; TRBD2 matches 10 bases. With V trimmed by 0 bases and J by 7 bases, 7 bases remained unmatched. The CDR3 spans 16 residues. The germline gives CDR1 SGHRS, CDR2 YFSETQ. The CDR3 spells CASSLATLAGVNEQFF. In DNA form, the CDR3 reads TGCGCCAGCAGCTTGGCCACCCTAGCGGGAGTGAATGAGCAGTTCTTC.

The chain carries TRBV10-3 and TRBJ2-1; D possibly uses TRBD1 or TRBD2 (6 bases each). The V gene lost 0 bases and the J gene lost 8 bases, with 8 bases spanning the gap. There are 13 residues in the CDR3. Germline V gene sequence: CDR1 ENHRY, CDR2 SYGVKD. The CDR3 nucleotides are TGTGCCATCAGTGAGTCTAGGGGGGATGAGCAGTTCTTC. Translated: CAISESRGDEQFF.

The chain uses TRBV20-1 and TRBJ2-7; perhaps D is TRBD1 or TRBD2 (5 bases each). This CDR3 is built from 11 residues. Germline V gene data show CDR1 as DFQATT and CDR2 as SNEGSKA (reference sequence). CDR3 sequence: CSSRDVYEQYF. CDR3 nucleotide sequence: TGCAGCTCCCGGGACGTTTACGAGCAGTACTTC.

This rearrangement joins TRBV28 to TRBJ2-5; 12 bases are shared with TRBD2. The CDR3 consists of 18 residues. Looked up from germline, CDR1 is MDHEN and CDR2 is SYDVKM. The junction had 11 bases not matched to a gene; V was cut back by 1 base and J by 5 bases. CDR3 amino acids: CASSLFRTSGGFGETQYF. CDR3 sequence (DNA): TGTGCCAGCAGTTTATTCCGCACTAGCGGGGGGTTTGGGGAGACCCAGTACTTC.

The sample holds a few counts of this clonotype. This chain links TRBV4-2 with TRBJ1-1; 7 positions match TRBD1. The CDR3 consists of 15 residues. Losses at the gene ends were 3 bases for V and 0 bases for J; bases not matched to a gene: 4. The germline gives CDR1 LGHNA, CDR2 YNFKEQ. CDR3 coding DNA: TGTGCCAGCAGCCACCTTACAGGGGTGAACACTGAAGCTTTCTTT. Translation gives CASSHLTGVNTEAFF.

In its sample, this clonotype was seen a few times. This chain uses TRBV7-2 with TRBJ2-3; the D gene is possibly TRBD1 (5 bases). The CDR3 is made up of 14 amino acids. Germline V lookup: CDR1 SGHTA, CDR2 FQGNSA. Trimming pared 3 bases from V and 1 base from J, leaving 8 bases between. The CDR3 loop is CASSFSRGTDTQYF. CDR3 in DNA: TGTGCCAGCAGCTTCAGCAGGGGCACAGATACGCAGTATTTT.

The sample holds a few counts of this clonotype. The chain uses TRBV7-9 and TRBJ1-2; D unclear. Germline-derived CDR1 and CDR2 are SEHNR and FQNEAQ (reference sequence). V dropped 2 bases and J dropped 7 bases, with 11 bases sitting between them. The CDR3 consists of 13 residues. The CDR3 bases are TGTGCCAGCAGCTTATCGGCAGTATCTGGCTACACCTTC. Its translation is CASSLSAVSGYTF.

This clonotype was counted only a few times. The CDR3 sequence is CASSELLAGGGEQFF. DNA of the CDR3: TGTGCCAGCAGTGAACTACTAGCGGGGGGCGGTGAGCAGTTCTTC. The chain couples TRBV25-1 to TRBJ2-1; TRBD2 agrees at 12 bases. This CDR3 has 15 amino acids. Germline CDR1 is MGHDK and CDR2 is SYGVNS. V shed 2 bases and J 9 bases; nucleotides not matched to a gene: 5.